This TCR beta chain was profiled in a study of blood T cell repertoires in COVID-19. Germline V CDR1 and CDR2: LGHNA, YSLEER. The junction had 7 bases not matched to a gene; V was cut back by 0 bases and J by 8 bases. The CDR3 consists of 16 residues. Original data processing: Nucleated cell number was recorded as an estimate derived from reference gene primer amplification. The protocol was immunoSEQ multiplex PCR, while the TCRdb copy is restricted to in-frame clones and leaves out a portion. The V and J calls and the clone size are those of that table, but D and trimming were determined from the DNA. The top ten hold around 1.3% of the sample, which has around 240,000 clones, 91% seen once. This clone has a single count.

This receptor was identified in a human donor in a cohort exposed to, infected with or recovered from COVID-19 (not recorded which). The donor label of this sample is uncertain. The rearrangement uses TRBV4-3 and TRBJ1-6; the match to TRBD1 covers 7 bases. Sample: PBMCs or T cells enriched from blood (not recorded which). The CDR3 loop is CASSQDSPGGHSPLHF. CDR3 nucleotides: TGCGCCAGCAGCCAAGATTCCCCAGGGGGACATTCACCCCTCCACTTT.